This T cell receptor (beta chain) was retrieved from a study of shared clonotypes between healthy human individuals. Study-wide results and limits: The donor pool, a small one, limited the genetic and exposure-history diversity represented.

Repertoires were generated with immunoSEQ multiplex PCR, while TCRdb's copy carries only in-frame clones and drops some. The data show about 1 million clones, about 75% seen once. This clone was seen only once. Its antigen is as yet unknown. The germline V gene has CDR1 MNHEY and CDR2 SVGAGI. With 2 bases clipped from V and 6 bases from J, the junction kept 7 bases outside the gene matches. CDR3 length: 16 residues. The V call is TRBV6-5, the J call TRBJ2-2, with 9 nucleotides matching TRBD1. The sequencing input was memory CD4+ T cells sorted from blood. Subset defined: CD45RA-negative fraction. The TCR was taken from a man younger than 30 in good health. DNA of the CDR3: TGTGCCAGCAGTTACCCGGGACAGGGAATTGCCGGGGAGCTGTTTTTT. Translated: CASSYPGQGIAGELFF.